This is a list of T cell receptor beta chains from one sample in a study of shared clonotypes between healthy human individuals. Produced via immunoSEQ multiplex PCR; TCRdb's table is partial and in-frame only. The top ten clones hold around 0.38% of a sample with roughly 1,600,000 clones, 97% to 99% of them seen once. The specimen sequenced was naive CD4+ T cells sorted from blood. All receptors derive from a man under 40 in good health. The CDR3 runs from the conserved cysteine through the conserved F or W. D genes are given only for firm matches. Clone size is not always given. Where it is, it says once, few, many or a class for expanded clones.

>TRBJ1-1|TRBV29-1|TRBD1|NA
TGCAGCGTTGACCTGGACAGGGAGGGTAGCACTGAAGCTTTCTTT
CSVDLDREGSTEAFF
>TRBJ2-7|TRBV7-2|TRBD2|NA
TGTGCCAGCAGACTAGCGGGTTCCCGCTCCTACGAGCAGTACTTC
CASRLAGSRSYEQYF
>TRBJ1-5|TRBV5-5|NA|NA
TGTGCCAGCAGCTTGGTAGGGCACTTCAATCAGCCCCAGCATTTT
CASSLVGHFNQPQHF
>TRBJ2-7|TRBV5-1|NA|NA
TGCGCCAGCAGCGCTACCGGGATTTCCTACGAGCAGTACTTC
CASSATGISYEQYF
>TRBJ2-2|TRBV4-1|NA|NA
TGCGCCAGCAGCCGGTCGGGAATCAGGGTTGACTTCACCGGGGAGCTGTTTTTT
CASSRSGIRVDFTGELFF
>TRBJ2-7|TRBV20-1|NA|once
TGCAGTGCTACGATGATCTACGAGCAGTACTTC
CSATMIYEQYF
>TRBJ2-3|TRBV7-2|NA|NA
TGTGCCAGCAGCCCCGACTGGGGCACAGATACGCAGTATTTT
CASSPDWGTDTQYF
>TRBJ2-2|TRBV5-1|TRBD2|NA
TGCGCCAGCAGCCCGCTCGGGTCGGGAGGACCAACCGGGGAGCTGTTTTTT
CASSPLGSGGPTGELFF
>TRBJ2-1|TRBV19|NA|NA
TGTGCCAGTAGTATTAGGGCTAGCGTCAATGAGCAGTTCTTC
CASSIRASVNEQFF
>TRBJ2-2|TRBV28|TRBD2|NA
TGTGCCAGCAGTTCTATGCGGGAGACGACCACCGGGGAGCTGTTTTTT
CASSSMRETTTGELFF
>TRBJ1-3|TRBV7-2|NA|NA
TGTGCCAGCAGCGTAAGGACAGTCTCTGGAAACACCATATATTTT
CASSVRTVSGNTIYF
>TRBJ1-4|TRBV5-4|TRBD1|NA
TGTGCCAGCAGCATGGGACAGAGTAATGAAAAACTGTTTTTT
CASSMGQSNEKLFF
>TRBJ2-7|TRBV7-7|NA|NA
TGTGCTAGCAGCTTCGAACGTGACAGGTTCTACGAGCAGTACTTC
CASSFERDRFYEQYF
>TRBJ1-1|TRBV5-1|NA|NA
TGCGCCAGCAGCCGGACCCTCTCTCTGGACAGCCCAGGTGGCACTGAAGCTTTCTTT
CASSRTLSLDSPGGTEAFF
>TRBJ2-7|TRBV28|NA|NA
TGTGCCAGCAGTCCAGACTTCTACGAGCAGTACTTC
CASSPDFYEQYF
>TRBJ1-5|TRBV29-1|TRBD1|NA
TGCAGCGCCAAGGACAGGGACAATCAGCCCCAGCATTTT
CSAKDRDNQPQHF
>TRBJ2-5|TRBV30|NA|NA
TGTGCCTGGAGGTGGGGGTACCAAGAGACCCAGTACTTC
CAWRWGYQETQYF
>TRBJ2-3|TRBV9|TRBD2|NA
TGTGCCAGCAGCGTAGCTGGACGGGGGGGCCGGGGAGATACGCAGTATTTT
CASSVAGRGGRGDTQYF
>TRBJ2-3|TRBV9|TRBD2|NA
TGTGCCAGCAGCGTAGGTCATCGGGGGGGCACAGATACGCAGTATTTT
CASSVGHRGGTDTQYF
>TRBJ2-2|TRBV4-2|TRBD2|NA
TGTGCCAGCAGCCAAATGGGGGAAAGCGGGAGCGCGAGGACCGGGGAGCTGTTTTTT
CASSQMGESGSARTGELFF
>TRBJ1-5|TRBV6-1|NA|NA
TGTGCCAGCAGTGAACACACTAACAATCAGCCCCAGCATTTT
CASSEHTNNQPQHF
>TRBJ2-5|TRBV18|NA|NA
TGTGCCAGCTCACCACTTCCCAGCTTAGATGGCGAGACCCAGTACTTC
CASSPLPSLDGETQYF
>TRBJ1-1|TRBV28|NA|NA
TGTGCCAGCAGTTTATCGCAGCGGAACACTGAAGCTTTCTTT
CASSLSQRNTEAFF
>TRBJ2-1|TRBV9|NA|NA
TGTGCCAGCAGCGTAGCGGATACAAGGGGAAATGAGCAGTTCTTC
CASSVADTRGNEQFF
>TRBJ2-5|TRBV7-9|NA|NA
TGTGCCAGCAGCTTAGCTTTTGGGGAGTATGAGACCCAGTACTTC
CASSLAFGEYETQYF
>TRBJ2-1|TRBV7-3|TRBD2|once
TGTGCCAGCAGGGAGCGGGAGGCCGGGTACAATGAGCAGTTCTTC
CASREREAGYNEQFF
>TRBJ2-1|TRBV19|NA|NA
TGTGCCAGTAGTCCAACTCTTCTTAGCGACTACAATGAGCAGTTCTTC
CASSPTLLSDYNEQFF
>TRBJ1-5|TRBV28|NA|NA
TGTGCCAGCAGTAAAGCCGGACAGAATCAGCCCCAGCATTTT
CASSKAGQNQPQHF
>TRBJ1-2|TRBV7-8|TRBD1|NA
TGTGCCAGCAGCTCCCGGACAGGCTTCTATGGCTACACCTTC
CASSSRTGFYGYTF
>TRBJ2-1|TRBV7-8|NA|NA
TGTGCCAGCAGCCCACCCGGGTTGGAGAATGAGCAGTTCTTC
CASSPPGLENEQFF
>TRBJ2-7|TRBV5-1|NA|NA
TGCGCCAGCAGCCCCTGGGGGGACGGCGAGCAGTACTTC
CASSPWGDGEQYF
>TRBJ2-1|TRBV5-1|TRBD2|NA
TGCGCCAGCAGCTCCAATACTAGCGGGAGGAACAATGAGCAGTTCTTC
CASSSNTSGRNNEQFF
>TRBJ2-7|TRBV28|TRBD1|NA
TGTGCCAGCAGACCTCAGGGGGCGGCCTACGAGCAGTACTTC
CASRPQGAAYEQYF
>TRBJ2-7|TRBV2|NA|NA
TGTGCCAGCAGTCCCTACACTGGGGTTATCTACGAGCAGTACTTC
CASSPYTGVIYEQYF
>TRBJ1-4|TRBV28|NA|NA
TGTGCCAGCAGTTTATGGGAGGTTAATGAAAAACTGTTTTTT
CASSLWEVNEKLFF
>TRBJ2-2|TRBV5-1|TRBD2|NA
TGCGCCAGCAGCAGAACTAGCGGTGCGAACACCGGGGAGCTGTTTTTT
CASSRTSGANTGELFF
>TRBJ2-1|TRBV25-1|NA|NA
TGTGCCAGCAGTGAAAAGTTCAATGAGCAGTTCTTC
CASSEKFNEQFF
>TRBJ2-1|TRBV7-3|TRBD1|once
TGTGCCAGCTCACGACAGGGAGCTTCGGGTGAGCAGTTCTTC
CASSRQGASGEQFF
>TRBJ2-5|TRBV9|NA|NA
TGTGCCAGCAGCGCCCTCGGGGGTAGAGAGACCCAGTACTTC
CASSALGGRETQYF
>TRBJ1-1|TRBV5-1|NA|NA
TGCGCCAGCAGGCAAAACACTGAAGCTTTCTTT
CASRQNTEAFF
>TRBJ2-3|TRBV7-9|TRBD2|once
TGTGCCAGCAGCTCAGGGCCGGGACTAGTAGTGGATACGCAGTATTTT
CASSSGPGLVVDTQYF
>TRBJ2-7|TRBV18|NA|NA
TGTGCCAGCTCACCCGGCCCCCTAAACGAGCAGTACTTC
CASSPGPLNEQYF
>TRBJ2-5|TRBV14|TRBD2|NA
TGTGCCAGCGGGCCGGGGGGAGAGACCCAGTACTTC
CASGPGGETQYF
>TRBJ2-7|TRBV7-8|TRBD1|NA
TGTGCCAGCAGCTTAGAATCCAGGGGGATATCCTACGAGCAGTACTTC
CASSLESRGISYEQYF
>TRBJ1-2|TRBV28|NA|NA
TGTGCCGGATCTTGGGCGGGCCCTCCTTATGGCTACACCTTC
CAGSWAGPPYGYTF
>TRBJ2-5|TRBV30|NA|NA
TGTGCCTGGAGTGTATTAGGGACCCAGTACTTC
CAWSVLGTQYF